Listed here are 12 T cell receptor beta chains from one sample, sequenced in a study of shared clonotypes between healthy human individuals. This table comes from immunoSEQ multiplex PCR, and its TCRdb copy is limited to in-frame clones, with some not included. The table has 2 million to 2.5 million clones, approximately 94% seen once; the top ten hold approximately 0.35%. Sequenced: naive CD4+ T cells from PBMCs. Subset noted: CD45RA+ positively selected. These receptors were collected from a young man in good health. Some clones in this sample may be carry-over from other donors' samples.

The rearrangement links TRBV7-9 to TRBJ1-1, with a possible D match to TRBD1 (5 bases). CDR1 and CDR2 from the germline V gene are SEHNR and FQNEAQ (reference sequence). The V end lost 5 bases, the J end lost 0 bases, and 13 bases lay between the germline ends. The length of the CDR3 is 15 residues. The CDR3 bases are TGTGCCAGCAGCACGGACACACTGGTGAACACTGAAGCTTTCTTT. This encodes CASSTDTLVNTEAFF.

V is TRBV27 and J is TRBJ2-2; D gene unclear. The germline V gene encodes CDR1 MNHEY and CDR2 SMNVEV (reference sequence). Trimming took 1 base from V and 8 from J, leaving 14 bases between them. This CDR3 comprises 15 residues. CDR3 residues: CASSLFGSAKGELFF. For the CDR3, the DNA is TGTGCCAGCAGTTTATTCGGGTCGGCGAAAGGGGAGCTGTTTTTT.

A remark on this clone: Germline and junction disagree at one end, which may indicate a read error. The chain recombines TRBV29-1 with TRBJ2-3, with D unresolved. Germline V gene data show CDR1 as SQVTM and CDR2 as ANQGSEA. This CDR3 has 12 amino acids. The CDR3 coding sequence is TGCGGCGTTATTGGAAGCACAGATACGCAGTATTTT. Residues: CGVIGSTDTQYF.

This chain links TRBV18 with TRBJ2-7, with no clear D. CDR1 and CDR2 from the germline V gene are KGHSH and LQKENI. With 2 bases removed from V and 2 bases from J, the gap between germline ends came to 10 bases. The CDR3 contains 14 residues. DNA of the CDR3: TGTGCCAGCTCACCATCCTCCAACCCCTACGAGCAGTACTTC. Protein: CASSPSSNPYEQYF.

In the case of this clone: The same CDR3 also results from other DNA sequences found in this sample. This chain joins TRBV19 and TRBJ2-1, with D tentatively TRBD1 (5 bases). Germline loops: CDR1 LNHDA, CDR2 SQIVND (reference sequence). The CDR3 sequence is 16 residues long. Trimming cost V 1 base and J 0 bases, with 10 bases left between them. This CDR3 is CASSIGGSSSYNEQFF. The CDR3 DNA follows: TGTGCCAGTAGTATAGGGGGCAGCAGCTCCTACAATGAGCAGTTCTTC.

The rearrangement uses TRBV19 and TRBJ2-1; D may be TRBD1 (6 bases). V lost 0 bases and J 3 bases, leaving 12 bases between the germline ends. Germline CDR1 and CDR2: LNHDA and SQIVND (reference sequence). The CDR3 is 16 amino acids. The CDR3 reads CASSIEGQGSYNEQFF. The CDR3 DNA sequence: TGTGCCAGTAGTATAGAGGGGCAGGGGAGCTACAATGAGCAGTTCTTC.

The V gene is TRBV4-1, the J gene TRBJ1-5, with a weak D call TRBD1 (5 bases). CDR1 MGHRA and CDR2 YSYEKL come from the germline V gene. V was shortened by 4 bases and J by 0 bases, with 19 bases between the two germline ends. The CDR3 totals 18 residues. The CDR3 protein is CASSPGPAADHSNQPQHF. CDR3 nucleotides: TGCGCCAGCAGCCCGGGGCCCGCCGCCGACCATAGCAATCAGCCCCAGCATTTT.

The genes are TRBV7-2 and TRBJ2-7, with D tentatively TRBD2 (5 bases). The CDR3 has 14 residues. CDR1 and CDR2 from the germline V gene are SGHTA and FQGNSA. V gave up 3 bases and J gave up 7 bases, with 16 bases separating them. The DNA of the CDR3 is TGTGCCAGCAGCTTGGCGGGCGCCCCGAGGGAGCAGTACTTC. Translation: CASSLAGAPREQYF.

This chain uses TRBV5-4 with TRBJ1-5; D may be TRBD1 (5 bases). Germline CDR1 SGHNT, CDR2 YYREEE (reference sequence). Trimming left V 0 bases short and J 6 bases short, with 13 bases between. The CDR3 spans 15 residues. CDR3 region: CASSLDGTGAQPQHF. The CDR3 DNA is TGTGCCAGCAGCTTGGACGGGACGGGTGCTCAGCCCCAGCATTTT.

The rearrangement links TRBV5-6 to TRBJ2-3, with D perhaps TRBD2 (5 bases). Trimming shortened V by 4 bases and J by 0 bases, and 9 bases separated the two germline ends. The CDR3 has 14 residues. Looked up from germline, CDR1 is SGHDT and CDR2 is YYEEEE. In DNA, the CDR3 is TGTGCCAGCAGCGGCGACTATAGCACAGATACGCAGTATTTT. It encodes CASSGDYSTDTQYF.

The genes are TRBV30 and TRBJ1-3, with D unclear. Trimming left V 4 bases short and J 0 bases short, with 7 bases between. Germline CDR1 and CDR2: GTSNPN and SVGIG (reference sequence). The CDR3 is made up of 13 amino acids. CDR3: CAWTSNSGNTIYF. CDR3 DNA sequence: TGTGCCTGGACATCCAACTCTGGAAACACCATATATTTT.

The genes are TRBV6-1 and TRBJ1-5; D is ambiguous. Trimming took 4 bases from V and 1 from J, leaving 11 bases between them. The germline gives CDR1 MNHNS, CDR2 SASEGT. The CDR3 is 15 residues long. The CDR3 DNA reads TGTGCCAGCAGTGGGCCGGTGAGGAGCAATCAGCCCCAGCATTTT. Amino acids: CASSGPVRSNQPQHF.